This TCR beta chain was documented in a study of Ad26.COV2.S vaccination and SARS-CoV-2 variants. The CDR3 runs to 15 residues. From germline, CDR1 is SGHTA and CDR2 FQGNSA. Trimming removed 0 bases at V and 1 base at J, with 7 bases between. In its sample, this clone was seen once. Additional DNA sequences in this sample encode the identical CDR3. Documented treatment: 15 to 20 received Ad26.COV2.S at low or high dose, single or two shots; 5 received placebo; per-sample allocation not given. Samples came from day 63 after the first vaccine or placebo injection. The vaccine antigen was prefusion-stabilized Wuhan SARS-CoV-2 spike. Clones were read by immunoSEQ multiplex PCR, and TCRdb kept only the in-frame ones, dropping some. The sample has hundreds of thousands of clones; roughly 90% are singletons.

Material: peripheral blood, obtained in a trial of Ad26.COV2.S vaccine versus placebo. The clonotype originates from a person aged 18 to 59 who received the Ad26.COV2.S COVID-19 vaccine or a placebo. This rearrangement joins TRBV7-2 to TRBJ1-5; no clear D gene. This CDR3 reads CASSLAAGSNQPQHF. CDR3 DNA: TGTGCCAGCAGCTTAGCGGCGGGGAGCAATCAGCCCCAGCATTTT.